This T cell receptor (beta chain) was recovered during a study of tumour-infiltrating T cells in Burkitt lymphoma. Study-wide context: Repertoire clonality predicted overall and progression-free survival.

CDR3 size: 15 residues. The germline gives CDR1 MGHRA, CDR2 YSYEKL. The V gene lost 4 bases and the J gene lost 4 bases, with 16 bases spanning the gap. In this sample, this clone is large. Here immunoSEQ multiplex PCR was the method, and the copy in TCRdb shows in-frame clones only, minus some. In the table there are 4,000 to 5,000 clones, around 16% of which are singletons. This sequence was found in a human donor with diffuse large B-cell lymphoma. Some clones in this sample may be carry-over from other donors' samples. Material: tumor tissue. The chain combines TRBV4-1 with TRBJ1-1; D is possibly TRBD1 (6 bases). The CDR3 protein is CASSPQGEGVTEAFF. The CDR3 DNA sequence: TGCGCCAGCAGCCCACAGGGTGAGGGGGTCACTGAAGCTTTCTTT.